This entry describes one T cell receptor beta chain. What it binds is not known. This specimen comes from a study of regulatory T cells in long-lasting Graves disease. Findings of the study overall: Thyroid tissue went unstudied; only peripheral blood was examined.

iRepertoire HTBI primers and Arm-PCR of CDR3 regions built TCR beta libraries. TCRdb passed the multiplex PCR reads through MiXCR, listing each CDR3 protein once. This sample has a few hundred thousand distinct CDR3 sequences, with roughly 23% found just once. Time point denoted: persistent/refractory GD, antithyroid drugs over 5 years with positive TRAb. The authors made the TCR library using RNA they extracted from PBMCs. The V segment lost 5 bases and the J segment 3 bases; nucleotides outside the gene matches: 4. The V gene's germline CDR1 is SEHNR and CDR2 FQNEAQ (reference sequence). The CDR3 is 13 residues long.

The J gene is TRBJ2-7, the V gene TRBV7-9; 7 bases fit TRBD1. The sequence was collected from a middle-aged woman with Graves disease. The sample consisted of peripheral blood mononuclear cells (PBMCs), taken when the disease was refractory, from a patient treated with antithyroid drugs. DNA for the CDR3: TGTGCCAGCAGCCGACAGGGTATCTACGAGCAGTACTTC. The encoded protein is CASSRQGIYEQYF.